This is a list of T cell receptor beta chains from one sample in a study of OX40 agonist ivuxolimab in advanced cancers. Method: immunoSEQ multiplex PCR; TCRdb's copy keeps in-frame clones and lacks some. Of approximately 22,000 clones in the sample, approximately 86% are singletons; the top ten hold about 25%. This specimen was CD4+ or CD8+ T cells sorted from blood, taken in a trial of the OX40 agonist ivuxolimab. These receptors were collected from an adult with an advanced solid tumor such as melanoma, head and neck, liver or kidney cancer. Each CDR3 is given with its conserved first and last residue. Fields, in order: clone size, J gene, V gene, D gene, CDR3 protein, CDR3 DNA. D genes are given only for firm matches. The size entry is marked missing in some rows and otherwise reads once, few, many or a size class.

NA	TRBJ1-2	TRBV19	NA	CASNPTETNYGYTF	TGTGCCAGTAACCCCACAGAAACTAACTATGGCTACACCTTC
NA	TRBJ2-7	TRBV7-6	NA	CASSYHLRYEQYF	TGTGCCAGCAGCTACCACTTGCGTTACGAGCAGTACTTC
NA	TRBJ2-6	TRBV7-9	NA	CASSLISGANVLTF	TGTGCCAGCAGCTTAATCTCTGGGGCCAACGTCCTGACTTTC
NA	TRBJ2-1	TRBV27	NA	CASSFGEEQFF	TGTGCCAGCAGTTTCGGGGAGGAGCAGTTCTTC
NA	TRBJ2-7	TRBV5-6	NA	CASSLDGSYNEQYF	TGTGCCAGCAGCTTGGACGGGAGTTATAACGAGCAGTACTTC
once	TRBJ2-5	TRBV5-8	TRBD1	CASRSLQGWETQYF	TGTGCCAGCAGGTCTTTACAGGGGTGGGAGACCCAGTACTTC
NA	TRBJ1-5	TRBV28	NA	CASTGRGLTPQHF	TGTGCCAGCACGGGCCGAGGTCTAACGCCCCAGCATTTT
NA	TRBJ1-1	TRBV7-3	NA	CASSSSHSHEAFF	TGTGCCAGCAGCTCATCTCACAGTCACGAAGCTTTCTTT
NA	TRBJ2-2	TRBV9	TRBD2	CASSGSGGVTGELFF	TGTGCCAGCAGCGGGAGCGGGGGGGTTACCGGGGAGCTGTTTTTT
once	TRBJ2-7	TRBV7-9	NA	CASSLFRGPLYEQYF	TGTGCCAGCAGCCTGTTTCGGGGCCCACTCTACGAGCAGTACTTC
once	TRBJ2-3	TRBV4-3	TRBD2	CASSQGGAGVADTQYF	TGCGCCAGCAGCCAAGGCGGGGCGGGAGTGGCAGATACGCAGTATTTT
NA	TRBJ1-4	TRBV19	NA	CASRATPPVNEKLFF	TGTGCCAGTAGGGCCACTCCTCCGGTGAATGAAAAACTGTTTTTT
NA	TRBJ1-3	TRBV28	NA	CASSLSPGDSGNTIYF	TGTGCCAGCAGTTTATCGCCGGGGGACTCTGGAAACACCATATATTTT
NA	TRBJ2-5	TRBV11-3	TRBD1	CASSEGQLEETQYF	TGTGCCAGCAGCGAGGGACAGCTTGAAGAGACCCAGTACTTC
medium-sized	TRBJ2-7	TRBV14	TRBD1	CASSQEDRGPYEQYF	TGTGCCAGCAGCCAAGAGGACAGGGGCCCCTACGAGCAGTACTTC
NA	TRBJ2-4	TRBV4-1	TRBD2	CASSQGFRGVVENIQYF	TGCGCCAGCAGCCAAGGCTTTCGGGGGGTAGTTGAAAACATTCAGTACTTC
NA	TRBJ2-2	TRBV2	TRBD1	CASSTSRDRGTAGELFF	TGTGCCAGCAGTACCTCGCGAGACAGGGGTACCGCCGGGGAGCTGTTTTTT
NA	TRBJ1-1	TRBV7-9	NA	CASSLVARVTEAFF	TGTGCCAGCAGCTTAGTTGCCAGGGTCACTGAAGCTTTCTTT
NA	TRBJ2-7	TRBV7-9	TRBD2	CASSFPQLAGDYEQYF	TGTGCCAGCAGCTTTCCCCAATTAGCGGGGGACTACGAGCAGTACTTC
NA	TRBJ2-7	TRBV6-1	NA	CASSNYEQYF	TGTGCCAGCAGTAACTACGAGCAGTACTTC
NA	TRBJ2-2	TRBV15	NA	CATGQGDTGELFF	TGTGCCACCGGGCAGGGCGACACCGGGGAGCTGTTTTTT
NA	TRBJ2-2	TRBV9	NA	CASSLDANTGELFF	TGTGCCAGCAGCCTGGACGCGAACACCGGGGAGCTGTTTTTT
once	TRBJ1-5	TRBV13	NA	CASSLWGGDQPQHF	TGTGCCAGCAGCTTATGGGGGGGGGATCAGCCCCAGCATTTT
NA	TRBJ1-2	TRBV5-5	NA	CASSLAFFSDYWRIYGYTF	TGTGCCAGCAGCTTGGCCTTTTTTTCGGATTATTGGAGGATATATGGCTACACCTTC
once	TRBJ2-3	TRBV25-1	NA	CASSDLGDSTDTQYF	TGTGCCAGCAGTGACCTAGGGGACAGCACAGATACGCAGTATTTT
NA	TRBJ2-7	TRBV29-1	NA	CSVEGQGTNYEQYF	TGCAGCGTTGAAGGCCAGGGGACTAACTACGAGCAGTACTTC
NA	TRBJ1-3	TRBV9	TRBD1	CASSVDRGLGNTIYF	TGTGCCAGCAGCGTAGACAGGGGGCTTGGAAACACCATATATTTT
NA	TRBJ1-1	TRBV27	NA	CASAWTREHTEAFF	TGTGCCAGTGCATGGACCAGGGAACACACTGAAGCTTTCTTT
NA	TRBJ2-5	TRBV27	TRBD1	CASGRTGGQETQYF	TGTGCCAGCGGCCGGACAGGAGGTCAAGAGACCCAGTACTTC
NA	TRBJ2-3	TRBV6-5	NA	CASSTGSYADTQYF	TGTGCCAGCAGTACGGGCTCCTACGCAGATACGCAGTATTTT
NA	TRBJ2-1	TRBV9	NA	CASTASGSDNEQFF	TGTGCCAGCACCGCATCCGGGTCTGACAATGAGCAGTTCTTC
few	TRBJ2-3	TRBV28	TRBD1	CASSFYGQGADTQYF	TGTGCCAGCAGTTTTTATGGACAGGGAGCAGATACGCAGTATTTT
few	TRBJ1-5	TRBV4-2	TRBD1	CASSSGTGNSGNQPQHF	TGTGCCAGCAGCTCCGGGACAGGGAATTCGGGCAATCAGCCCCAGCATTTT
NA	TRBJ1-4	TRBV27	NA	CASRRLGTNEKLFF	TGTGCCAGCAGGCGGCTTGGGACTAATGAAAAACTGTTTTTT
NA	TRBJ2-1	TRBV29-1	NA	CSVEGAVSSYNEQFF	TGCAGCGTTGAAGGGGCGGTGAGCTCCTACAATGAGCAGTTCTTC
NA	TRBJ2-7	TRBV7-9	NA	CASTRDPSYEQYF	TGTGCCAGCACCCGCGATCCTTCCTACGAGCAGTACTTC
once	TRBJ2-7	TRBV6-1	NA	CASSRRIFYEQYF	TGTGCCAGCAGCCGTCGGATTTTCTACGAGCAGTACTTC
NA	TRBJ1-4	TRBV11-2	NA	CASSLGINEKLFF	TGTGCCAGCAGCTTGGGAATCAATGAAAAACTGTTTTTT
NA	TRBJ2-7	TRBV19	TRBD1	CASSGQGIYEQYF	TGTGCCAGTAGCGGACAGGGGATTTACGAGCAGTACTTC
NA	TRBJ2-7	TRBV5-4	NA	CASSFEGSYEQYF	TGTGCCAGCAGCTTCGAGGGATCCTACGAGCAGTACTTC
once	TRBJ1-2	TRBV27	NA	CASSSGGYGYTF	TGTGCCAGCAGTTCTGGGGGATATGGCTACACCTTC
NA	TRBJ1-4	TRBV5-4	NA	CASSPRGNEKLFF	TGTGCCAGCAGCCCCCGGGGTAATGAAAAACTGTTTTTT
NA	TRBJ2-7	TRBV11-2	NA	CASSLEGSGREQYF	TGTGCCAGCAGCTTAGAAGGTTCTGGGCGGGAGCAGTACTTC
NA	TRBJ1-4	TRBV15	TRBD1	CARRTGNEKLFF	TGTGCCCGACGGACAGGCAATGAAAAACTGTTTTTT
NA	TRBJ1-6	TRBV30	TRBD1	CAWRLTGWNSPLHF	TGTGCCTGGAGGTTGACAGGGTGGAATTCACCCCTCCACTTT
NA	TRBJ2-7	TRBV4-1	NA	CASSLGWDKFYEQYF	TGCGCCAGCAGCCTCGGTTGGGACAAGTTCTACGAGCAGTACTTC
few	TRBJ2-2	TRBV4-3	NA	CASSQGEVGELFF	TGCGCCAGCAGCCAAGGGGAGGTCGGGGAGCTGTTTTTT
NA	TRBJ2-3	TRBV27	TRBD2	CASSSRTSGMSTDTQYF	TGTGCCAGCAGTTCCCGAACTAGCGGGATGAGCACAGATACGCAGTATTTT
NA	TRBJ1-2	TRBV28	NA	CASSLSLAALYGYTF	TGTGCCAGCAGTTTAAGCCTGGCGGCACTCTATGGCTACACCTTC
once	TRBJ2-7	TRBV13	NA	CASSSDSSYEQYF	TGTGCCAGCAGCTCGGACTCCTCCTACGAGCAGTACTTC
NA	TRBJ1-4	TRBV23-1	NA	CASSQISLTGNNEKLFF	TGCGCCAGCAGTCAAATCTCCCTGACGGGGAATAATGAAAAACTGTTTTTT